The next 17 T cell receptor beta chains were all read from a single sample in a study of regulatory T cells in long-lasting Graves disease. iRepertoire HTBI primers and Arm-PCR of CDR3 regions built TCR beta libraries. TCRdb independently ran MiXCR on the multiplex PCR reads; one entry per CDR3 protein. The sample includes approximately 230,000 distinct CDR3 sequences, 18% seen only once; the top ten take approximately 20%. Time point indicated: newly diagnosed GD, antithyroid drugs for less than 3 months. The TCR library was made from RNA that had been extracted from PBMCs in TRIzol. The material was peripheral blood mononuclear cells (PBMCs), obtained at new diagnosis, from a patient treated with antithyroid drugs. Receptor source: a female donor with Graves disease.

This clonotype was seen at least ten times. This chain joins TRBV3-1 and TRBJ1-2, with 10 bases fitting TRBD1. Trimming cost V 3 bases and J 5 bases; bases outside gene matches: 6. CDR3 length: 15 amino acids. The germline V gene has CDR1 LGHDT and CDR2 YNNKEL (reference sequence). The CDR3 here is CASSQSDRGLYGYTF. CDR3 coding DNA: TGTGCCAGCAGCCAGTCGGACAGGGGGTTGTATGGCTACACCTTC.

This clonotype has ten or more counts. V is TRBV11-2 and J is TRBJ2-7; perhaps TRBD1 as D (5 bases). CDR1 is SGHAT, CDR2 FQNNGV, per germline. The CDR3 runs to 15 residues. V shed 4 bases and J shed 0 bases, with 13 bases lying between them. CDR3 DNA: TGTGCCAGCAGCTCCACAGGTTTTTTCTCCTACGAGCAGTACTTC. Amino acids: CASSSTGFFSYEQYF.

This clonotype was counted ten times or more. The chain recombines TRBV3-1 with TRBJ2-4; perhaps TRBD2 as D (5 bases). Trimming shortened V by 2 bases and J by 9 bases, and 5 bases separated the two germline ends. This CDR3 region has 11 residues. The germline V gene encodes CDR1 LGHDT and CDR2 YNNKEL (reference sequence). The CDR3 nucleotides are TGTGCCAGCAGCCAAAGCGGCATTCAGTACTTC. Translated: CASSQSGIQYF.

With regard to this clonotype: A read error is possible here, since a much larger clone lies one base away. The chain recombines TRBV11-2 with TRBJ2-3; 7 bases fit TRBD2. The trim removed 0 bases at V and 6 bases at J, leaving 12 bases unmatched. The CDR3 has 17 residues. The germline V gene encodes CDR1 SGHAT and CDR2 FQNNGV. The CDR3 spells CASSLDPSAGGSDTQYF. In nucleotides, the CDR3 is TGTGCCAGCAGCTTAGATCCCTCGGCTGGCGGGAGTGATACGCAGTATTTT.

On this clonotype itself: A much larger clone lies a single base off, so this may be a read error. The rearrangement joins TRBV3-2 to TRBJ2-7; TRBD2, the table's D call, was not compared with the DNA. TRBV3-2 is a pseudogene locus. The CDR3 is 18 amino acids. CDR3 sequence (DNA): TGTGCCAGCAGCCAAGATGTGGTCCTCGGGCGGGATCTCTACGAGCAGTACTTC. The encoded protein is CASSQDVVLGRDLYEQYF.

This clonotype was seen at least ten times. The chain combines TRBV9 with TRBJ2-5; unclear D gene. V lost 4 bases and J 3 bases, leaving 7 bases between the germline ends. This CDR3 spans 12 amino acids. Germline V CDR1 and CDR2: SGDLS, YYNGEE. CDR3 nucleotides: TGTGCCAGCAGCCCAAATAAAGAGACCCAGTACTTC. Protein product: CASSPNKETQYF. Looking up the rest from reference TRBV9 and TRBJ2-5 gives the full variable domain: DSGVTQTPKHLITATGQRVTLRCSPRSGDLSVYWYQQSLDQGLQFLIQYYNGEERAKGNILERFSAQQFPDLHSELNLSSLELGDSALYFCASSPNKETQYFGPGTRLLVL.

This clonotype appeared many times. The CDR3, as DNA: TGTGCCAGCTCAACTTATAATTCACCCCTCCACTTT. Its translation is CASSTYNSPLHF. The chain recombines TRBV27 with TRBJ1-6; D gene ambiguous. Germline CDR1 and CDR2: MNHEY and SMNVEV (reference sequence). The CDR3 is 12 amino acids. Trimming removed 8 bases at V and 4 bases at J, with 6 bases between.

About this clonotype itself: This may be a read error: a much more frequent sequence differs by one nucleotide. V and J are TRBV5-5 and TRBJ2-4; 13 nucleotides match TRBD2. V lost 4 bases, J lost 13 bases, and 11 bases stayed unmatched. The CDR3 contains 15 residues. CDR1 is SGHKS, CDR2 YYEKEE, per germline (reference sequence). The CDR3: CASSNGLAGDYEQYF. The CDR3 nucleotides are TGTGCCAGCAGCAATGGACTAGCGGGAGACTATGAGCAGTACTTC.

V gene TRBV20-1 combines with J gene TRBJ2-1, with 14 bases that match TRBD2. J gave up 1 base and V 5 bases, and 7 bases lay outside the gene matches. This CDR3 has 17 residues. Germline lookup yields CDR1 DFQATT and CDR2 SNEGSKA (reference sequence). The CDR3 spells CSAAPGLAGVSYNEQFF. The CDR3 nucleotides read TGCAGTGCTGCACCGGGACTAGCGGGAGTTTCCTACAATGAGCAGTTCTTC.

This clonotype has a count of ten or more. J is TRBJ2-3 and V is TRBV7-2; the D is unclear. Germline V gene lookup returns CDR1 SGHTA and CDR2 FQGNSA. Trimming removed 5 bases from V and 5 bases from J, with 17 bases in between. The CDR3 is made up of 15 amino acids. CDR3 DNA: TGTGCCAGCAGCCGGAGTATCCCGGCCGGAGATACGCAGTATTTT. Residues: CASSRSIPAGDTQYF.

Many counts were recorded for this clonotype. The chain employs TRBV11-3 and TRBJ2-3; D not certain. Looked up from germline, CDR1 is SGHNT and CDR2 is YENEEA. CDR3 length: 13 residues. V lost 4 bases, J lost 0 bases, and 5 bases lay in between. CDR3 nucleotide sequence: TGTGCCAGCAGCTCGGACAGCACAGATACGCAGTATTTT. Translation: CASSSDSTDTQYF.

The chain employs TRBV12-3 or TRBV12-4 and TRBJ2-1; 11 positions match TRBD1. The J segment lost 5 bases and the V segment lost 7 bases, leaving 7 bases of the junction unmatched. This CDR3 contains 15 residues. The CDR3, as DNA: TGTGCCAGCACGGGGGGACAGGGGGGCCACAATGAGCAGTTCTTC. This gives the protein CASTGGQGGHNEQFF.

This clonotype was seen many times. This chain links TRBV12-3 or TRBV12-4 with TRBJ2-1; possibly TRBD2 for D (5 bases). This CDR3 has 14 residues. The V gene lost 6 bases and the J gene lost 1 base, with 10 bases spanning the gap. CDR3 nucleotide sequence: TGTGCCAGCAGAATAGGGAGTTCCTACAATGAGCAGTTCTTC. Protein product: CASRIGSSYNEQFF.

With respect to this clonotype: This clone may be a read error of a much larger clone one base away. The chain joins TRBV29-1 to TRBJ2-6, with D tentatively TRBD1 (6 bases). CDR1 is SQVTM and CDR2 is ANQGSEA in the germline V gene. CDR3 length: 17 amino acids. CDR3: CSVASRVGGSGANALTF. DNA of the CDR3: TGCAGCGTCGCAAGCCGAGTTGGGGGCTCTGGGGCCAACGCCCTGACTTTC.

This clonotype was found many times. This chain connects TRBV2 to TRBJ1-2; 10 nucleotides line up with TRBD1. This CDR3 region has 17 residues. The V segment lost 5 bases and the J segment 7 bases; nucleotides outside the gene matches: 16. Germline CDR1 reads SNHLY; CDR2 reads FYNNEI. The CDR3 loop is CASSHRDRGISSSGYTF. The CDR3 DNA is TGTGCCAGCAGTCACCGGGACAGGGGAATTTCCAGTTCTGGCTACACCTTC.

This clonotype was found many times. V gene TRBV7-8 combines with J gene TRBJ2-7; 7 nucleotides agree with TRBD2. The germline CDR1 and CDR2 sequences are SGHVS and FQNEAQ. The CDR3 contains 18 residues. The trim removed 5 bases at V and 2 bases at J, leaving 18 bases unmatched. DNA of the CDR3: TGTGCCAGCAGCGCGCCCTGGGGGGGGACCCCAGGACCCTACGAGCAGTACTTC. This translates into CASSAPWGGTPGPYEQYF. Full variable domain (remainder filled in from reference TRBV7-8 and TRBJ2-7): GAGVSQSPRYKVAKRGQDVALRCDPISGHVSLFWYQQALGQGPEFLTYFQNEAQLDKSGLPSDRFFAERPEGSVSTLKIQRTQQEDSAVYLCASSAPWGGTPGPYEQYFGPGTRLTVT.

Many counts were recorded for this clonotype. This sequence joins TRBV7-9 and TRBJ2-7; 10 positions agree with TRBD2. V shed 0 bases and J 5 bases; nucleotides not matched to a gene: 7. This CDR3 spans 16 amino acids. From germline, CDR1 is SEHNR and CDR2 FQNEAQ (reference sequence). The DNA for the CDR3 is TGTGCCAGCAGCTTAGCGCTAAGCGGGAGGGGCGACGAGCAGTACTTC. This encodes CASSLALSGRGDEQYF.